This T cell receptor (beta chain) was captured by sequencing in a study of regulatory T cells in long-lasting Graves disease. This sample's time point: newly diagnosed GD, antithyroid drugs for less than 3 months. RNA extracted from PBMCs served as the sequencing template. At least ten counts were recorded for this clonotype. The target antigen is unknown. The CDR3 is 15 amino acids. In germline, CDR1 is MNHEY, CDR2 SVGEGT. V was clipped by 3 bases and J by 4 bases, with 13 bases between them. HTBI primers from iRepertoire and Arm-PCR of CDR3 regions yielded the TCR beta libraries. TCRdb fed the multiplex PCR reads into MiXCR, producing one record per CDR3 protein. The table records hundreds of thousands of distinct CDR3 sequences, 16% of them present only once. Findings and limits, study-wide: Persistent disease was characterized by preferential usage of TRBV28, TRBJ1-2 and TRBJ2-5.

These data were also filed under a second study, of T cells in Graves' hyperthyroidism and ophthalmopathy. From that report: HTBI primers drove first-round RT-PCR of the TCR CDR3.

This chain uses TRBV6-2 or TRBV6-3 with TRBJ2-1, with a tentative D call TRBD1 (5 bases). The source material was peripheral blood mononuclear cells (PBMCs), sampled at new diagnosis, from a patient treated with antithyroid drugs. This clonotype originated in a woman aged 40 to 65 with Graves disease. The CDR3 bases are TGTGCCAGCAGTTATGCAAGGGGTCTTTACAATGAGCAGTTCTTC. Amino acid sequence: CASSYARGLYNEQFF.